Listed here are 28 T cell receptor beta chains from one sample, sequenced in a study of beta chain features in type 1 diabetes. Every bit of the isolated RNA underwent reverse transcription, so sequencing read expressed TCRB transcripts. Data came from immunoSEQ multiplex PCR; TCRdb stores just in-frame clones and leaves some out. The sample holds 200,000 to 300,000 clones; about 70% are singletons and the top ten take 0.053%. The sequenced material came from naive CD4+ T cells from blood. The source of these receptors is a man between 25 and 39 years old in good health.

The chain combines TRBV4-1 with TRBJ2-1; a weak D match, TRBD1 (5 bases). Germline CDR1 is MGHRA and CDR2 is YSYEKL. Trimming left V 1 base short and J 2 bases short, with 9 bases between. The CDR3 spans 15 residues. For the CDR3, the DNA is TGCGCCAGCAGCCAAGGCAGGGTGACCTACAATGAGCAGTTCTTC. It specifies CASSQGRVTYNEQFF.

The J gene is TRBJ2-5, the V gene TRBV28, with 11 positions matching TRBD1. Germline-derived CDR1 and CDR2 are MDHEN and SYDVKM. The CDR3 totals 16 residues. Germline trimming cut 10 bases from V and 3 bases from J; bases unmatched to any gene: 13. CDR3 sequence reads: CATKNTRDRGEETQYF. DNA of the CDR3: TGTGCCACAAAGAACACCCGGGACAGGGGGGAAGAGACCCAGTACTTC. Filled out from reference TRBV28 and TRBJ2-5, the complete variable domain reads DVKVTQSSRYLVKRTGEKVFLECVQDMDHENMFWYRQDPGLGLRLIYFSYDVKMKEKGDIPEGYSVSREKKERFSLILESASTNQTSMYLCATKNTRDRGEETQYFGPGTRLLVL.

The chain couples TRBV7-9 to TRBJ2-2; D not resolved. From germline, CDR1 is SEHNR and CDR2 FQNEAQ (reference sequence). V lost 0 bases and J lost 4, with 9 bases in between. The CDR3 length is 15 residues. The CDR3 DNA is TGTGCCAGCAGCTTAGCGCCTCGAGGCACCGGGGAGCTGTTTTTT. Encoded protein: CASSLAPRGTGELFF.

The chain recombines TRBV9 with TRBJ2-2; no reliable D call. The CDR3 totals 14 residues. From germline, CDR1 is SGDLS and CDR2 YYNGEE. The V end lost 3 bases, the J end lost 1 base, and 7 bases lay between the germline ends. CDR3 bases: TGTGCCAGCAGCGGACAAAAGAACACCGGGGAGCTGTTTTTT. Translated: CASSGQKNTGELFF.

The chain recombines TRBV11-2 with TRBJ2-3; TRBD2 might be the D (6 bases). From germline, CDR1 is SGHAT and CDR2 FQNNGV. This CDR3 is built from 14 residues. Trimming took 4 bases from V and 1 from J, leaving 9 bases between them. Here the CDR3 reads CASSWGGGTDTQYF. The DNA of the CDR3 is TGTGCCAGCAGCTGGGGCGGGGGCACAGATACGCAGTATTTT.

As to this clone: Its ends do not fully match the called genes, so a read error is possible. The CDR3: CSAEGLVNLEVVF. CDR3 in DNA: TGCAGCGCCGAGGGACTAGTAAATTTGGAGGTGGTCTTC. This rearrangement joins TRBV29-1 to TRBJ2-1; 8 nucleotides align to TRBD2. Germline CDR1 and CDR2: SQVTM and ANQGSEA. The CDR3 runs 13 residues.

The genes are TRBV7-2 and TRBJ2-3; D ambiguous. The CDR3 covers 14 residues. In germline, CDR1 is SGHTA, CDR2 FQGNSA. V lost 5 bases to trimming and J lost 0 bases, with 9 bases between them. In nucleotides, the CDR3 is TGTGCCAGCAGCGTGGACCAAAGCACAGATACGCAGTATTTT. This codes for CASSVDQSTDTQYF.

The genes are TRBV28 and TRBJ2-5; 9 nucleotides line up with TRBD1. The CDR3 covers 15 residues. J gave up 2 bases and V 8 bases, and 9 bases lay outside the gene matches. Germline CDR1 is MDHEN and CDR2 is SYDVKM. The CDR3 is CASRSEGTGQETQYF. The DNA for the CDR3 is TGTGCCAGCCGCTCGGAAGGGACAGGGCAAGAGACCCAGTACTTC.

In its sample, this clone was seen once. V and J are TRBV30 and TRBJ2-5; 11 nucleotides match TRBD1. This CDR3 comprises 15 residues. Looked up from germline, CDR1 is GTSNPN and CDR2 is SVGIG (reference sequence). V was clipped by 0 bases and J by 5 bases; unmatched bases: 5. The CDR3 reads CAWSVRTGGWETQYF. CDR3 sequence (DNA): TGTGCCTGGAGTGTAAGGACAGGGGGCTGGGAGACCCAGTACTTC.

The chain carries TRBV28 and TRBJ2-1; TRBD1 matches 9 bases. Trimming at V came to 3 bases and at J to 4 bases, leaving 7 bases not matched to a gene. The germline V gene has CDR1 MDHEN and CDR2 SYDVKM. This CDR3 has 16 amino acids. The CDR3 sequence is CASSLLGQGSYNEQFF. CDR3 DNA: TGTGCCAGCAGTTTGCTAGGACAGGGGAGTTACAATGAGCAGTTCTTC.

The chain recombines TRBV19 with TRBJ2-7; 10 bases are a match to TRBD1. The V segment lost 5 bases and the J segment 4 bases; nucleotides outside the gene matches: 8. This CDR3 has 15 amino acids. From germline, CDR1 is LNHDA and CDR2 SQIVND (reference sequence). CDR3 sequence reads: CASSEPGQGLYEQYF. CDR3 coding DNA: TGTGCCAGTAGTGAACCGGGACAGGGGTTATACGAGCAGTACTTC. The whole variable domain, remainder taken from reference TRBV19 and TRBJ2-7, is DGGITQSPKYLFRKEGQNVTLSCEQNLNHDAMYWYRQDPGQGLRLIYYSQIVNDFQKGDIAEGYSVSREKKESFPLTVTSAQKNPTAFYLCASSEPGQGLYEQYFGPGTRLTVT.

There are a few counts of this clone. The chain recombines TRBV29-1 with TRBJ1-2, with D maybe TRBD1 (6 bases). V was pared by 6 bases and J by 6 bases, with 17 bases between. This CDR3 spans 13 amino acids. Germline V lookup: CDR1 SQVTM, CDR2 ANQGSEA. The CDR3 sequence: CSVVSGAVDGYTF. The DNA for the CDR3 is TGCAGCGTAGTCTCGGGGGCTGTTGATGGCTACACCTTC.

The CDR3 nucleotides are TGTGCCAGCAGTTTCGGGACAGTGGTCAACGTCCTGACTTTC. Its protein product is CASSFGTVVNVLTF. The chain couples TRBV27 to TRBJ2-6; 7 bases are a match to TRBD1. Germline CDR1 is MNHEY and CDR2 is SMNVEV (reference sequence). This CDR3 region has 14 residues. V lost 3 bases, J lost 9 bases, and 5 bases stayed unmatched. The full variable domain, its missing parts supplied by reference TRBV27 and TRBJ2-6, is EAQVTQNPRYLITVTGKKLTVTCSQNMNHEYMSWYRQDPGLGLRQIYYSMNVEVTDKGDVPEGYKVSRKEKRNFPLILESPSPNQTSLYFCASSFGTVVNVLTFGAGSRLTVL.

This clone was detected only a few times. V is TRBV29-1 and J is TRBJ2-7; D uncertain. With 6 bases removed from V and 3 bases from J, the gap between germline ends came to 9 bases. CDR1 is SQVTM and CDR2 is ANQGSEA in the germline V gene. This CDR3 has 11 residues. CDR3 in DNA: TGCAGCGTCGAAACTCTCTACGAGCAGTACTTC. This sequence encodes CSVETLYEQYF.

The chain joins TRBV7-2 to TRBJ1-2; weak D call: TRBD1 (5 bases). The germline V and J ends were trimmed by 7 bases and 4 bases, with 19 bases remaining between them. The germline V gene has CDR1 SGHTA and CDR2 FQGNSA. This CDR3 has 15 residues. The CDR3 coding sequence is TGTGCCAGCACTCCAATGACAGATTACGGCTATGGCTACACCTTC. It specifies CASTPMTDYGYGYTF.

The V gene is TRBV7-2, the J gene TRBJ2-7; D remains ambiguous. Germline values: CDR1 SGHTA, CDR2 FQGNSA. The CDR3 has 15 residues. The V end lost 7 bases, the J end lost 0 bases, and 16 bases lay between the germline ends. The CDR3 protein is CASKKNVDGSYEQYF. The CDR3 DNA reads TGTGCCAGCAAGAAAAACGTGGACGGCTCCTACGAGCAGTACTTC.

This chain links TRBV30 with TRBJ1-2; weak D call: TRBD1 (6 bases). Germline V gene data show CDR1 as GTSNPN and CDR2 as SVGIG (reference sequence). The CDR3 has 15 amino acids. V lost 4 bases and J 5 bases, leaving 20 bases between the germline ends. CDR3 sequence reads: CAWTSSARGGYGYTF. In DNA, the CDR3 is TGTGCCTGGACGTCATCCGCTAGAGGGGGATATGGCTACACCTTC.

This clone has only one observation. The rearrangement joins TRBV4-2 to TRBJ1-6, with 12 bases lining up with TRBD1. The V and J ends lost 0 bases and 9 bases, in that order; junction bases with no gene match: 0. The CDR3 runs to 15 residues. The V gene's germline CDR1 is LGHNA and CDR2 YNFKEQ. This chain's CDR3 is CASSQEGQGASPLHF. The CDR3 DNA reads TGTGCCAGCAGCCAAGAGGGACAGGGGGCTTCACCCCTCCACTTT.

This clone turned up a few times. V is TRBV7-2 and J is TRBJ2-3; 7 bases match TRBD2. Germline loops: CDR1 SGHTA, CDR2 FQGNSA. The junction had 6 bases not matched to a gene; V was cut back by 5 bases and J by 10 bases. CDR3 length: 12 residues. The CDR3 reads CASSPGLGAQYF. The CDR3 bases are TGTGCCAGCAGCCCTGGACTAGGAGCGCAGTATTTT.

This clone was seen a handful of times. J is TRBJ1-2 and V is TRBV30; 9 bases fit TRBD1. V lost 1 base, J lost 4 bases, and 7 bases stayed unmatched. Germline-derived CDR1 and CDR2 are GTSNPN and SVGIG (reference sequence). The CDR3 has 15 amino acids. The CDR3 protein is CAWSGGQGAFYGYTF. The CDR3 DNA follows: TGTGCCTGGAGTGGGGGACAGGGCGCTTTCTATGGCTACACCTTC.

The V and J genes are TRBV7-2 and TRBJ2-1, with 9 bases aligning to TRBD2. This CDR3 is built from 14 residues. CDR1 and CDR2 (germline): SGHTA, FQGNSA. V was clipped by 5 bases and J by 7 bases; unmatched bases: 6. The CDR3 is CASSPRGGRNEQFF. As DNA, the CDR3 is TGTGCCAGCAGCCCGCGGGGGGGCCGAAATGAGCAGTTCTTC.

This clone was observed once. The V call is TRBV10-1, the J call TRBJ2-5, with a possible D match to TRBD1 (5 bases). This CDR3 has 14 residues. Germline V gene sequence: CDR1 WNHNN, CDR2 SYGVQD (reference sequence). V lost 5 bases, J lost 1 base, and 11 bases lay in between. CDR3 DNA sequence: TGCGCCAGCAGTAAAGGGGCAAGCCAAGAGACCCAGTACTTC. Protein sequence: CASSKGASQETQYF.

This rearrangement joins TRBV30 to TRBJ2-1; D perhaps matches TRBD1 (6 bases). Per germline, CDR1 GTSNPN and CDR2 SVGIG (reference sequence). This CDR3 is 12 amino acids long. Between the trimmed V and J ends, which lost 3 bases and 9 bases, there was a span of 12 bases. The CDR3 sequence: CAWRRQGIEQFF. The CDR3 nucleotides read TGTGCCTGGAGGCGGCAGGGGATTGAGCAGTTCTTC.

This sequence joins TRBV30 and TRBJ1-2; D unresolved. Germline-derived CDR1 and CDR2 are GTSNPN and SVGIG (reference sequence). The V end lost 0 bases, the J end lost 7 bases, and 12 bases lay between the germline ends. This CDR3 comprises 13 residues. CDR3 coding DNA: TGTGCCTGGAGTGTCTCTGGGGTATTTGGCTACACCTTC. This sequence encodes CAWSVSGVFGYTF. The entire variable domain, with the rest obtained from reference TRBV30 and TRBJ1-2, is as follows: SQTIHQWPATLVQPVGSPLSLECTVEGTSNPNLYWYRQAAGRGLQLLFYSVGIGQISSEVPQNLSASRPQDRQFILSSKKLLLSDSGFYLCAWSVSGVFGYTFGSGTRLTVV.

This clone was seen a few times. The chain links TRBV10-3 to TRBJ2-1; TRBD2 aligns across 8 bases. Trimming removed 8 bases from V and 8 bases from J; junction bases left unmatched: 17. Germline CDR1 is ENHRY and CDR2 is SYGVKD. CDR3 length: 16 residues. The CDR3 DNA sequence: TGTGCCATCCAGAAGGCTAGCGGGTCCCGTGGCCATGAGCAGTTCTTC. Translation gives CAIQKASGSRGHEQFF.

The gene calls are TRBV30 and TRBJ2-3; 10 nucleotides agree with TRBD1. Unmatched junction bases numbered 4, after V lost 7 bases and J lost 6 bases. Germline V gene data show CDR1 as GTSNPN and CDR2 as SVGIG (reference sequence). The CDR3 extends over 12 amino acids. CDR3 loop: CASDRGMDTQYF. In DNA, the CDR3 is TGTGCCTCGGACAGGGGGATGGATACGCAGTATTTT.

With respect to this clone: Distinct nucleotide sequences in the sample also encode this CDR3. The CDR3 here is CSVGGRVTDTQYF. The CDR3 nucleotides are TGCAGCGTTGGAGGCAGGGTAACAGATACGCAGTATTTT. The J gene is TRBJ2-3, the V gene TRBV29-1, with D tentatively TRBD1 (5 bases). There are 13 residues in the CDR3. CDR1 SQVTM and CDR2 ANQGSEA come from the germline V gene. The V end lost 4 bases, the J end lost 3 bases, and 11 bases lay between the germline ends.

This clone has just a few counts. The V gene is TRBV29-1, the J gene TRBJ2-3; TRBD2 is a possible D gene (5 bases). Germline-derived CDR1 and CDR2 are SQVTM and ANQGSEA. CDR3 size: 13 residues. Trimming cost V 8 bases and J 2 bases, with 14 bases left between them. The CDR3 DNA reads TGCAGCACCGACGGGGAAAACACAGATACGCAGTATTTT. Protein: CSTDGENTDTQYF.